These 14 T cell receptor beta chains share one sample of origin, sequenced in a study of post-analysis software for immune sequencing data. Broader study findings: TRBV segments more frequent in patients than in controls numbered five and included TRBV5-6, TRBV5-1 and TRBV20-1.

No antigens are known for them. The TCR beta cDNA libraries contained unique molecular identifiers. Via MiXCR, TCRdb re-called the PCR reads, giving one row per CDR3 protein. The sample records approximately 440,000 distinct CDR3 sequences, 40% to 55% being singletons. Sequencing input: blood. The receptors here all came from a girl aged 10 to 17 with multiple sclerosis.

This clonotype was observed a handful of times. J is TRBJ2-5 and V is TRBV28; 8 nucleotides agree with TRBD1. J lost 3 bases, V lost 2 bases, and 8 bases had no gene match. Germline-derived CDR1 and CDR2 are MDHEN and SYDVKM. The CDR3 loop spans 16 amino acids. The CDR3 spells CASSLRQGKGKETQYF. The CDR3 DNA follows: TGTGCCAGCAGTTTAAGACAGGGGAAAGGAAAAGAGACCCAGTACTTC.

This clonotype was detected only a few times. J is TRBJ2-1 and V is TRBV15, with 7 bases that match TRBD1. The J segment lost 4 bases and the V segment lost 8 bases, leaving 2 bases of the junction unmatched. CDR3 length: 12 residues. The germline CDR1 and CDR2 sequences are LNHNV and YYDKDF (reference sequence). CDR3 coding DNA: TGTGCCACCGGGACAGCTTACAATGAGCAGTTCTTC. It encodes CATGTAYNEQFF.

The gene calls are TRBV7-3 and TRBJ2-5; 8 positions agree with TRBD2. CDR3 size: 15 residues. V shed 4 bases, J shed 5 bases, and the junction held 9 bases outside the gene matches. Germline CDR1 reads SGHTA; CDR2 reads FQGTGA. The DNA of the CDR3 is TGTGCCAGCAGCTCCTCAGCGGGAGCAGGGGAGACCCAGTACTTC. Protein: CASSSSAGAGETQYF. The variable domain in full, completed from reference TRBV7-3 and TRBJ2-5, reads GAGVSQTPSNKVTEKGKYVELRCDPISGHTALYWYRQSLGQGPEFLIYFQGTGAADDSGLPNDRFFAVRPEGSVSTLKIQRTERGDSAVYLCASSSSAGAGETQYFGPGTRLLVL.

The J gene is TRBJ2-4, the V gene TRBV20-1, with 8 nucleotides matching TRBD2. The DNA end lines up better with TRBJ2-7; the J call may be wrong. The CDR3 sequence is 15 residues long. Germline V gene sequence: CDR1 DFQATT, CDR2 SNEGSKA (reference sequence). CDR3 DNA sequence: TGCAGTGCTAGAGCCCTACTAGCGGAGAACTACGAGCAGTACTTC. Translated, it gives CSARALLAENYEQYF.

This chain joins TRBV10-3 and TRBJ2-4; D is undetermined. Germline V CDR1 and CDR2: ENHRY, SYGVKD. This CDR3 is built from 12 residues. Trimming took 6 bases from V and 6 from J, leaving 9 bases between them. The DNA of the CDR3 is TGTGCCATCAGCCTGGACCGAAACATTCAGTACTTC. This encodes CAISLDRNIQYF.

In its sample, this clonotype was seen many times. The V gene is TRBV20-1, the J gene TRBJ2-1, with D possibly being TRBD1 (6 bases). The germline V gene has CDR1 DFQATT and CDR2 SNEGSKA (reference sequence). There are 13 residues in the CDR3. The germline V and J ends were trimmed by 3 bases and 8 bases, with 14 bases remaining between them. The CDR3 loop reads CSARDYRAYEQFF. The CDR3 DNA follows: TGCAGTGCTAGGGATTACAGGGCCTATGAGCAGTTCTTC.

This clonotype was recorded a few times. The V and J genes are TRBV14 and TRBJ2-1; 10 bases fit TRBD2. This CDR3 contains 15 residues. The V and J ends lost 2 bases and 4 bases, in that order; junction bases with no gene match: 2. The germline gives CDR1 SGHDN, CDR2 FVKESK. CDR3 residues: CASSQRTSGYNEQFF. The DNA for the CDR3 is TGTGCCAGCAGCCAACGGACTAGCGGATACAATGAGCAGTTCTTC.

The V and J genes are TRBV29-1 and TRBJ1-2; D might be TRBD1 (6 bases). The CDR3 covers 15 residues. The germline CDR1 and CDR2 sequences are SQVTM and ANQGSEA. Trimming shortened V by 5 bases and J by 3 bases, and 19 bases separated the two germline ends. CDR3 in amino acids: CSVRVRDTEDYGYTF. DNA of the CDR3: TGCAGCGTTCGCGTTAGGGACACTGAAGACTATGGCTACACCTTC.

The genes are TRBV28 and TRBJ2-1; 9 bases are a match to TRBD1. There are 15 residues in the CDR3. Per germline, CDR1 MDHEN and CDR2 SYDVKM. The V and J ends lost 4 bases and 5 bases, in that order; junction bases with no gene match: 6. CDR3 sequence: CASSSPGQGNNEQFF. DNA of the CDR3: TGTGCCAGCAGTTCACCGGGACAGGGTAACAATGAGCAGTTCTTC. The complete variable domain, with remaining parts taken from reference TRBV28 and TRBJ2-1, reads DVKVTQSSRYLVKRTGEKVFLECVQDMDHENMFWYRQDPGLGLRLIYFSYDVKMKEKGDIPEGYSVSREKKERFSLILESASTNQTSMYLCASSSPGQGNNEQFFGPGTRLTVL.

This clonotype turned up a few times. V gene TRBV29-1 combines with J gene TRBJ1-5; D unresolved. CDR3 size: 12 residues. Germline assignment: CDR1 SQVTM and CDR2 ANQGSEA. The germline V and J ends were trimmed by 4 bases and 3 bases, with 7 bases remaining between them. CDR3 nucleotides: TGCAGCGTTGGTTCAGTCAATCAGCCCCAGCATTTT. This gives the protein CSVGSVNQPQHF.

V gene TRBV7-2 combines with J gene TRBJ2-7, with 10 bases fitting TRBD2. In germline, CDR1 is SGHTA, CDR2 FQGNSA. The CDR3 consists of 15 residues. After removal of 5 bases from V and 1 base from J, the junction contained 5 bases not matched to a gene. The CDR3 region is CASSGRLAGSYEQYF. The CDR3 bases are TGTGCCAGCAGCGGCCGACTAGCGGGTTCCTACGAGCAGTACTTC.

This chain links TRBV7-9 with TRBJ2-7, with D tentatively TRBD1 or TRBD2 (5 bases each). V lost 2 bases and J lost 1, with 18 bases in between. CDR1 is SEHNR and CDR2 is FQNEAQ in the germline V gene (reference sequence). This CDR3 comprises 17 residues. CDR3 region: CASSLKPGRSPSYEQYF. CDR3 nucleotide sequence: TGTGCCAGCAGCTTAAAACCGGGGCGGAGCCCTTCCTACGAGCAGTACTTC.

As concerns this clonotype: Germline is not matched at one junction end, which may reflect a read error. This chain connects TRBV9 to TRBJ2-3; D might be TRBD1 (5 bases). This CDR3 spans 15 amino acids. In germline, CDR1 is SGDLS, CDR2 YYNGEE. As DNA, the CDR3 is TGTGCCAGCAGCGTAGCGGGCGGCAACACAGGTACGCAGTATTTT. Its protein product is CASSVAGGNTGTQYF.

In its sample, this clonotype was seen a few times. The chain recombines TRBV6-5 with TRBJ1-2; D unclear. The germline V gene has CDR1 MNHEY and CDR2 SVGAGI. V was pared by 0 bases and J by 0 bases, with 8 bases between. The CDR3 runs to 15 residues. The CDR3 sequence: CASSYSVGTNYGYTF. CDR3 DNA: TGTGCCAGCAGTTACTCTGTTGGGACTAACTATGGCTACACCTTC.